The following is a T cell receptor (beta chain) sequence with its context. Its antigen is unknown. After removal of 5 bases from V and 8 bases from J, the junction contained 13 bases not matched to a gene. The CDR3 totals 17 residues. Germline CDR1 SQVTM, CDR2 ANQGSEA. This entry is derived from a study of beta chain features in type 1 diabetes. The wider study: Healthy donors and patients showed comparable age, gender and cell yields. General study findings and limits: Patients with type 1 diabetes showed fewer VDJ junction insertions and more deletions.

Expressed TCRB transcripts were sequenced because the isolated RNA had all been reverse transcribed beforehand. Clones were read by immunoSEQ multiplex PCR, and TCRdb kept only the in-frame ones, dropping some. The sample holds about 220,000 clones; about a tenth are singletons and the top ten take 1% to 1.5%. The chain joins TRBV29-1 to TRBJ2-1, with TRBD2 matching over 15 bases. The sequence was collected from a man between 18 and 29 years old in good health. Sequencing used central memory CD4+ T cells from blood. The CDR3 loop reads CSVPRTSGRARCDEQFF. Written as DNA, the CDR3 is TGCAGCGTTCCCCGGACTAGCGGGAGGGCCAGGTGCGATGAGCAGTTCTTC.